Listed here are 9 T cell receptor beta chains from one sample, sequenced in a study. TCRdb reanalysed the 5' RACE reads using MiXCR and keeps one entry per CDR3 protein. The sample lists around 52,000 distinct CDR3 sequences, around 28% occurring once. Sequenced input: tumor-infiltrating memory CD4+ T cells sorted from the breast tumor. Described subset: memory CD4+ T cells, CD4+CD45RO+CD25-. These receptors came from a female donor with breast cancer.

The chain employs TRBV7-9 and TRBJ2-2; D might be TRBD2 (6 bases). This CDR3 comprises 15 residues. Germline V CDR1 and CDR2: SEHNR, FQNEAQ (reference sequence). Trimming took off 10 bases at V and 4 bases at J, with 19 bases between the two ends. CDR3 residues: CAKTARGVITGELFF. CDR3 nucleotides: TGTGCCAAAACGGCCCGCGGGGTTATCACCGGGGAGCTGTTTTTT.

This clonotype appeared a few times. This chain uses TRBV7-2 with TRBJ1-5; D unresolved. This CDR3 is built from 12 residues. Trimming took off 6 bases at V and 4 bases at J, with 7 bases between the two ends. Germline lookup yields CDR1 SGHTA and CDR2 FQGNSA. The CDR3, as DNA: TGTGCCAGCAGTCGGGCAAATCAGCCCCAGCATTTT. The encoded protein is CASSRANQPQHF.

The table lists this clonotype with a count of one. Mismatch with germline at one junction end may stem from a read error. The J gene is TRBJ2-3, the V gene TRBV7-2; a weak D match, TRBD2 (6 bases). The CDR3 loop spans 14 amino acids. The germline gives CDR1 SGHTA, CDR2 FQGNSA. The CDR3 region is CASSALSGADTRYF. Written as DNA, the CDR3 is TGTGCCAGCAGCGCCCTTAGCGGCGCAGATACGCGGTATTTT.

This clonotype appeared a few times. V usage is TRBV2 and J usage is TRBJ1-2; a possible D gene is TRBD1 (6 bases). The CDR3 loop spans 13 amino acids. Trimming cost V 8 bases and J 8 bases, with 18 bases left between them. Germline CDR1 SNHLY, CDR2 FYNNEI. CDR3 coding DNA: TGTGCCAGCCGCAGCGGGGGCGAAATAGGCTACACCTTC. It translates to CASRSGGEIGYTF.

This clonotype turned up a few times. CDR3 in DNA: TGTGCCAGCAGGCCTGCGGGGTATGGCTACACCTTC. Amino acid sequence: CASRPAGYGYTF. This rearrangement joins TRBV5-6 to TRBJ1-2; D uncertain. The CDR3 is 12 residues long. The V end lost 5 bases, the J end lost 5 bases, and 10 bases lay between the germline ends. CDR1 and CDR2 from the germline V gene are SGHDT and YYEEEE.

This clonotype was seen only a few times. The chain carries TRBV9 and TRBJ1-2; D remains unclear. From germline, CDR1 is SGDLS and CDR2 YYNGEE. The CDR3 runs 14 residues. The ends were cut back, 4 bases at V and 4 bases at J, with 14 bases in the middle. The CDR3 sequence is CASSPRGGSYGYTF. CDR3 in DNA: TGTGCCAGCAGCCCCCGCGGAGGGTCCTATGGCTACACCTTC.

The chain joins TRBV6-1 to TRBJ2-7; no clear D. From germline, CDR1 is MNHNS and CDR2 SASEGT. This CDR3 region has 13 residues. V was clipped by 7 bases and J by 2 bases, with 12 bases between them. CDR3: CASMGGGAYEQYF. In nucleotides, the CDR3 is TGTGCCAGCATGGGCGGCGGCGCCTACGAGCAGTACTTC.

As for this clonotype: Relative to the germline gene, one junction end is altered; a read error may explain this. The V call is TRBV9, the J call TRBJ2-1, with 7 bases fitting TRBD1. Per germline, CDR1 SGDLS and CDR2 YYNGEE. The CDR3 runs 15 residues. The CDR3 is CASSVGDSIYIEQFF. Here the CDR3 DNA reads TGTGCCAGCAGCGTAGGGGACAGCATTTACATTGAGCAGTTCTTC.

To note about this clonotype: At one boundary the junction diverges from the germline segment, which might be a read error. The CDR3 sequence: CSVEDLRGGEQSF. The CDR3, as DNA: TGCAGCGTTGAAGATCTTCGGGGGGGTGAGCAGTCCTTC. The rearrangement uses TRBV29-1 and TRBJ2-1; TRBD2 aligns across 8 bases. Germline CDR1 is SQVTM and CDR2 is ANQGSEA. There are 13 residues in the CDR3.